This T cell receptor (beta chain) originates from a study of shared clonotypes between healthy human individuals (dated by TCRdb to 2019 to 2021). As for the study more broadly: The cohort included three men and a couple of women between 18 and 49 years of age. Per donor, leukapheresis produced somewhere between about 0.8 and 9.5 billion PBMCs. To increase sequencing depth and limit assay-specific biases, TCR repertoire library preparation and sequencing were carried out by different laboratories using diverse techniques. Blood TCR repertoires of about five healthy adults were deeply sequenced to estimate repertoire size and the extent of clonotype sharing between individuals.

Using the deep immunoSEQ assay, TCR CDR3 regions were amplified from genomic DNA by multiplex PCR. Extracted genomic DNA from each cell subset was distributed evenly across all wells of several immunoSEQ 96-well plates, and each plate was treated as a replicate. For unsorted PBMC, each replicate PCR was loaded with 250 to 300 ng genomic DNA, equivalent to around 30,000 T cell genomes. Ten immunoSEQ deep assay plates were used to sequence unsorted PBMC genomic DNA. Purified libraries were quantified with a Qubit 3.0 fluorometer, sized on a Bioanalyzer 2100, and re-quantified with the KAPA Library Quantification kit. Every immunoSEQ 96-well plate was sequenced on a separate single-read 150-cycle Illumina NextSeq 550 flow cell. Per the source publication's procedure: Because the immunoSEQ output included only junctional sequences and no quality scores, the filtering could not be the same as the filtering used for full-length reads. Sequences were annotated with PyIR, a Python wrapper for IgBLAST v1.9, using IMGT germline references to assign V/J genes and CDR3. Any read was removed if the V/J assignment was weak (E-value above 1e-6), the CDR3 was missing, or the read contained stop codons, out-of-frame junctions, or ambiguous translated residues. V3J clonotypes were defined as sequences sharing an identical inferred V gene, J gene, and CDR3 amino acid sequence. The percentage overlap between two repertoires was calculated by dividing the number of shared unique clonotypes by the size of the smaller repertoire. Repertoire richness was assessed with RTK rarefaction, the Chao1 estimator, and Recon v2.1 estimates of unobserved clonotypes. The immuneACCESS repertoire file appears here via TCRdb, limited to in-frame rearrangements. These files lack a portion of the clones; in checked studies, under half of the deficit traces to unresolved V genes, and the cause of the others is not known. V, J and clone size are taken as reported in that table, and D and trimming were inferred from the DNA itself. The sample table holds hundreds of thousands of clones, of which roughly four fifths were seen once. The biggest ten clones account for roughly 13% of the sample.

Study-wide findings and limitations: Sampling was limited to blood, and TCR repertoires in tissue likely differ from TCR repertoires in blood. The genetic and exposure-history diversity represented was limited by the small number of donors. Based on pairwise subsampling, the degree of clonotype sharing among donors was expected to be affected by sequencing depth.

A note on this clone: Its antigen is still unknown. The sample holds no much larger clone one base away, and base qualities are not on file.

The CDR3 measures 16 amino acids from cysteine to phenylalanine. Only CDR3 DNA is held: 48 bases, read in frame from base 1. Trimming takes 1 base from V and 5 bases from J, and the germline ends sit 17 bases apart. In the germline V gene (reference sequence), CDR1 corresponds to MNHEY and CDR2 to SMNVEV. Donors were healthy HIV-negative adults with no recently reported acute infections or vaccinations. Every donor was a Caucasian adult living in Nashville, Tennessee, USA. For unsorted samples, roughly 81 million PBMCs were counted and genomic DNA was extracted with the QIAamp DNA Blood Mini kit. Blood was obtained by leukapheresis, after which PBMCs were separated by Ficoll-Histopaque density gradient centrifugation and cryopreserved in liquid nitrogen vapor phase.

Sequenced: PBMCs. The source is a woman aged 40 to 50 in good health. Some clones in this sample may be carry-over from other donors' samples. The rearranged segments are TRBV27 and TRBJ2-5; the best D guess is TRBD2, with 6 bases matching. The DNA is TGTGCCAGCAGTTTATTTTGGAGCTCCGCGGGGGAGACCCAGTACTTC. The translation is CASSLFWSSAGETQYF.